The 26 T cell receptor beta chains presented below share a single source sample, sequenced in a study of sequential checkpoint blockade in melanoma (dated by TCRdb to the late 2010s). The sample's treatment or condition label, in plain terms: randomized to nivolumab then ipilimumab (arm A) or the reverse (arm B). Library preparation used the immunoSEQ multiplex PCR assay. TCRdb mirrors the immuneACCESS table, restricted to in-frame sequences. Some clones are absent from its copies; in checked studies, under half trace to an unresolved V gene, and the reason for the others is unknown. The sample table lists around 3,500 clones, 20% to 25% of them with a count of one. Roughly 16% of the sample belongs to the ten largest clones. The source material was tumor tissue (inferred from file names), sampled from a patient given nivolumab and ipilimumab in sequence. Source of these receptors: a human donor with melanoma.

The chain is built from TRBV9 and TRBJ1-5, with 7 bases lining up with TRBD1. Germline CDR1 and CDR2: SGDLS and YYNGEE. V lost 4 bases, J lost 0 bases, and 16 bases stayed unmatched. The CDR3 loop spans 19 amino acids. CDR3 DNA sequence: TGTGCCAGCAGCCCAACGGAGACAGGGCCAGGTTATAGCAATCAGCCCCAGCATTTT. This translates into CASSPTETGPGYSNQPQHF.

DNA for the CDR3: TGTGCCTGGAGGGGTTTAGCGGTCACAGATACGCAGTATTTT. Its translation is CAWRGLAVTDTQYF. The chain links TRBV30 to TRBJ2-3, with D perhaps TRBD2 (6 bases). The CDR3 covers 14 residues. Trimming took off 3 bases at V and 2 bases at J, with 12 bases between the two ends. Germline values: CDR1 GTSNPN, CDR2 SVGIG (reference sequence).

Ten or more counts support this clone. This rearrangement joins TRBV11-3 to TRBJ1-6; D is perhaps TRBD1 (6 bases). Trimming left V 5 bases short and J 14 bases short, with 22 bases between. There are 15 residues in the CDR3. Germline lookup yields CDR1 SGHNT and CDR2 YENEEA. DNA for the CDR3: TGTGCCAGCAGCCCCTCGAGGGGGATGGTTGTGGCCCTCCACTTT. Its translation is CASSPSRGMVVALHF.

The CDR3 DNA reads as TGTGCCAGCAGCCCCCCTCTTGTTGGCCGGAGGACAGATACGCAGTATTTT. Translation gives CASSPPLVGRRTDTQYF. The chain links TRBV11-3 to TRBJ2-3; a possible D gene is TRBD2 (5 bases). V lost 5 bases and J 3 bases, leaving 21 bases between the germline ends. CDR3 size: 17 residues. Germline V gene data show CDR1 as SGHNT and CDR2 as YENEEA.

This clone came up a few times. The genes are TRBV6-8 and TRBJ2-2; 7 bases are shared with TRBD1. The CDR3 is 15 amino acids. The germline gives CDR1 MNHGY, CDR2 SAAAGT. The V segment lost 2 bases and the J segment 3 bases; nucleotides outside the gene matches: 3. The CDR3 loop reads CASSYGDRHTGELFF. The DNA of the CDR3 is TGTGCCAGCAGTTACGGGGACAGACACACCGGGGAGCTGTTTTTT.

This chain connects TRBV11-3 to TRBJ1-6, with 7 bases that match TRBD1. The junction had 7 bases not matched to a gene; V was cut back by 5 bases and J by 6 bases. From germline, CDR1 is SGHNT and CDR2 YENEEA. The CDR3 contains 15 residues. Here the CDR3 reads CASSISTGANSPLHF. DNA of the CDR3: TGTGCCAGCAGCATATCTACAGGGGCTAATTCACCCCTCCACTTT.

This chain joins TRBV28 and TRBJ1-5; unclear D gene. V gave up 6 bases and J gave up 0 bases, with 12 bases separating them. CDR1 and CDR2 (germline): MDHEN, SYDVKM. The CDR3 has 15 residues. The CDR3 DNA reads TGTGCCAGCAGCCAGACCGAAAATAGCAATCAGCCCCAGCATTTT. Translation: CASSQTENSNQPQHF.

This clone was seen repeatedly, ten times or more. This chain joins TRBV11-3 and TRBJ1-1; a possible D gene is TRBD1 (6 bases). With 5 bases removed from V and 4 bases from J, the gap between germline ends came to 14 bases. CDR1 is SGHNT and CDR2 is YENEEA in the germline V gene. The CDR3 runs to 14 residues. CDR3 bases: TGTGCCAGCAGCCCAGCACAGGGAATCACTGAAGCTTTCTTT. Translating gives CASSPAQGITEAFF.

The chain joins TRBV6-8 to TRBJ2-3; 13 positions match TRBD2. J was trimmed by 8 bases and V by 7 bases; bases with no gene match: 12. Per germline, CDR1 MNHGY and CDR2 SAAAGT. This CDR3 has 16 residues. The CDR3 coding sequence is TGTGCCAGCATCCCGCCCGGACTAGCGGGGGCGTTTACGCAGTATTTT. Protein sequence: CASIPPGLAGAFTQYF.

V gene TRBV5-1 combines with J gene TRBJ1-1; no clear D gene. Trimming took 7 bases from V and 1 from J, leaving 14 bases between them. Germline V gene lookup returns CDR1 SGHRS and CDR2 YFSETQ. CDR3 length: 14 residues. The CDR3: CASGLVAANTEAFF. The CDR3 DNA is TGCGCCAGCGGTTTAGTGGCCGCGAACACTGAAGCTTTCTTT.

This clone was observed many times. The gene calls are TRBV11-3 and TRBJ2-5; D ambiguous. The germline V and J ends were trimmed by 2 bases and 2 bases, with 9 bases remaining between them. The CDR3 spans 14 residues. Germline assignment: CDR1 SGHNT and CDR2 YENEEA. The CDR3 sequence: CASSLMKRQETQYF. Written as DNA, the CDR3 is TGTGCCAGCAGCTTAATGAAGAGACAAGAGACCCAGTACTTC.

This clone was detected a few times. The rearrangement uses TRBV11-3 and TRBJ2-1; no reliable D call. With 5 bases removed from V and 7 bases from J, the gap between germline ends came to 24 bases. The germline CDR1 and CDR2 sequences are SGHNT and YENEEA. The CDR3 extends over 17 amino acids. CDR3 nucleotides: TGTGCCAGCAGCCATAAACCCCCCGTGAGGCCAGGAAATGAGCAGTTCTTC. This gives the protein CASSHKPPVRPGNEQFF.

This clone was counted at least ten times. The gene calls are TRBV9 and TRBJ1-2; D unclear. V lost 1 base, J lost 8 bases, and 12 bases lay in between. This CDR3 spans 13 amino acids. Germline V lookup: CDR1 SGDLS, CDR2 YYNGEE. The DNA of the CDR3 is TGTGCCAGCAGCGTAACTGGGGAGGGAGGCTACACCTTC. Translating gives CASSVTGEGGYTF.

The sample holds many counts of this clone. The chain links TRBV11-3 to TRBJ1-4, with 9 bases matching TRBD1. This CDR3 has 15 residues. In germline, CDR1 is SGHNT, CDR2 YENEEA. With 2 bases clipped from V and 7 bases from J, the junction kept 5 bases outside the gene matches. CDR3 coding DNA: TGTGCCAGCAGCTTACGGGACAGGGTCAGTGAAAAACTGTTTTTT. The encoded protein is CASSLRDRVSEKLFF.

This clone is categorized as large. J is TRBJ1-2 and V is TRBV11-3; perhaps TRBD1 as D (5 bases). The V end was cut by 5 bases, the J end by 7 bases, with 17 bases between. Germline V lookup: CDR1 SGHNT, CDR2 YENEEA. CDR3 length equals 14 residues. The chain's CDR3 is CASSALPGGSGYTF. CDR3 coding DNA: TGTGCCAGCAGCGCTCTACCTGGGGGGAGTGGCTACACCTTC.

Only a few counts were recorded for this clone. The chain employs TRBV6-8 and TRBJ1-1, with 9 positions matching TRBD1. Germline V gene sequence: CDR1 MNHGY, CDR2 SAAAGT. V lost 8 bases to trimming and J lost 6 bases; unmatched junction nucleotides: 7. CDR3 length equals 13 residues. The CDR3 DNA follows: TGTGCCAGCCGTCCTGGGACAGGGTCTGAAGCTTTCTTT. Its translation is CASRPGTGSEAFF.

The chain carries TRBV9 and TRBJ2-2; 8 nucleotides align to TRBD1. The CDR3 consists of 16 residues. The J segment lost 4 bases and the V segment lost 3 bases, leaving 8 bases of the junction unmatched. Germline CDR1 reads SGDLS; CDR2 reads YYNGEE. The CDR3, as DNA: TGTGCCAGCAGCGCCCGTCGGACAGGGATCACCGGGGAGCTGTTTTTT. It yields the protein CASSARRTGITGELFF.

J is TRBJ2-1 and V is TRBV18; D is perhaps TRBD1 (5 bases). The germline V gene has CDR1 KGHSH and CDR2 LQKENI. The ends were cut back, 3 bases at V and 0 bases at J, with 12 bases in the middle. CDR3 size: 16 residues. The DNA of the CDR3 is TGTGCCAGCTCACCGAAACGACAGAGCTCCTACAATGAGCAGTTCTTC. Translation gives CASSPKRQSSYNEQFF.

This clone came up a few times. This chain uses TRBV6-8 with TRBJ1-2, with 8 bases identical to TRBD1. The length of the CDR3 is 15 residues. V shed 5 bases and J 1 base; nucleotides not matched to a gene: 6. Germline-derived CDR1 and CDR2 are MNHGY and SAAAGT. CDR3 coding DNA: TGTGCCAGCAGTCGGGACAGGCTAAGTAACTATGGCTACACCTTC. Protein product: CASSRDRLSNYGYTF.

The chain combines TRBV28 with TRBJ1-4; D is possibly TRBD1 (6 bases). V was shortened by 5 bases and J by 5 bases, with 12 bases between the two germline ends. Germline V gene data show CDR1 as MDHEN and CDR2 as SYDVKM. The CDR3 runs to 14 residues. The CDR3 sequence: CASSLGGGNEKLFF. In nucleotides, the CDR3 is TGTGCCAGCAGTCTAGGGGGGGGAAATGAAAAACTGTTTTTT.

This clone was observed a few times. The chain combines TRBV5-1 with TRBJ1-4, with 7 bases that match TRBD1. CDR3 length equals 15 residues. Germline V lookup: CDR1 SGHRS, CDR2 YFSETQ. J was trimmed by 7 bases and V by 0 bases; bases with no gene match: 6. CDR3 sequence (DNA): TGCGCCAGCAGCTTGGCATCAGGGGGAGGTGAAAAACTGTTTTTT. This encodes CASSLASGGGEKLFF.

This clone is termed medium-sized. The chain uses TRBV6-8 and TRBJ2-3, with TRBD1 matching 8 bases. V shed 4 bases, J shed 4 bases, and the junction held 7 bases outside the gene matches. The V gene's germline CDR1 is MNHGY and CDR2 SAAAGT. This CDR3 contains 15 residues. The CDR3 nucleotides are TGTGCCAGCAGTTGGACAGGGAACGTTGCAGATACGCAGTATTTT. It encodes CASSWTGNVADTQYF.

A few counts support this clone. The chain uses TRBV6-8 and TRBJ2-3; D is unclear. Germline CDR1 reads MNHGY; CDR2 reads SAAAGT. CDR3 size: 12 residues. Trimming shortened V by 7 bases and J by 3 bases, and 8 bases separated the two germline ends. The CDR3 bases are TGTGCCAGCACCCCGGGTACAGATACGCAGTATTTT. This translates into CASTPGTDTQYF.

Judged by abundance, this clone is hyperexpanded. The V call is TRBV18, the J call TRBJ2-1, with D possibly being TRBD1 (6 bases). CDR1 and CDR2 (germline): KGHSH, LQKENI. The CDR3 loop spans 15 amino acids. V gave up 6 bases and J gave up 0 bases, with 12 bases separating them. CDR3 sequence: CASSRTESSYNEQFF. CDR3 nucleotides: TGTGCCAGCTCCCGGACAGAAAGCTCCTACAATGAGCAGTTCTTC.

By sample fraction, this clone is medium-sized. The chain has TRBV6-8 and TRBJ2-5; D possibly corresponds to TRBD1 (6 bases). The ends were cut back, 0 bases at V and 5 bases at J, with 16 bases in the middle. This CDR3 has 16 amino acids. From germline, CDR1 is MNHGY and CDR2 SAAAGT. CDR3: CASSYSSGAPGETQYF. CDR3 in DNA: TGTGCCAGCAGTTACTCCTCAGGGGCCCCAGGGGAGACCCAGTACTTC.

The chain recombines TRBV19 with TRBJ2-5; 8 bases map to TRBD1. The CDR3 is 13 amino acids. The germline V gene has CDR1 LNHDA and CDR2 SQIVND (reference sequence). The J segment lost 4 bases and the V segment lost 7 bases, leaving 5 bases of the junction unmatched. For the CDR3, the DNA is TGTGCCAGTAACTCCGGGACAGGAGAGACCCAGTACTTC. Protein: CASNSGTGETQYF.